The 25 T cell receptor beta chains in this list originate from one sample, sequenced in a study of T cells after yellow fever vaccination. TCRdb called the 5' RACE reads again in MiXCR, with one record for every CDR3 protein. The sample lists about 220,000 distinct CDR3 sequences; 2.5% to 3.5% were seen once. This sample comprised CD4+ T cells sorted from PBMCs, obtained 10 days after the yellow fever booster vaccination. The receptor set was obtained from a man in his late teens or twenties who received the YFV17D yellow fever vaccine.

Regarding this clonotype: The final CDR3 position lacks the conserved phenylalanine or tryptophan, pointing to a likely read error. The chain couples TRBV12-3 or TRBV12-4 to TRBJ2-7; D tentatively reads TRBD1 or TRBD2 (5 bases each). This CDR3 comprises 14 residues. Deletions cut 7 bases from V and 7 bases from J, with 20 bases between. The chain's CDR3 is CASTPGPGRQEQYS. The CDR3, as DNA: TGTGCCAGCACCCCGGGACCGGGACGGCAAGAGCAGTACTCC.

This clonotype came up a few times. V and J are TRBV30 and TRBJ1-5; maybe TRBD1 (5 bases). The CDR3 has 13 residues. Germline V CDR1 and CDR2: GTSNPN, SVGIG (reference sequence). Trimming removed 0 bases at V and 7 bases at J, with 10 bases between. CDR3 nucleotide sequence: TGTGCCTGGAGTGTACTGGGGGAACAGCCCCAGCATTTT. This codes for CAWSVLGEQPQHF.

This clonotype was observed a handful of times. This chain uses TRBV18 with TRBJ2-1, with 7 nucleotides matching TRBD1. CDR3 length: 16 amino acids. In germline, CDR1 is KGHSH, CDR2 LQKENI. The ends lost 3 bases at V and 3 bases at J; junction bases unmatched: 8. CDR3 sequence reads: CASSPLTGLIYNEQFF. The CDR3 nucleotides read TGTGCCAGCTCACCCCTGACAGGGTTGATCTACAATGAGCAGTTCTTC.

This clonotype was seen ten or more times. This sequence joins TRBV20-1 and TRBJ1-5, with a possible D match to TRBD1 (5 bases). Germline V gene data show CDR1 as DFQATT and CDR2 as SNEGSKA (reference sequence). The CDR3 covers 12 residues. The germline V and J ends were trimmed by 5 bases and 2 bases, with 7 bases remaining between them. The CDR3 protein is CSALRGNQPQHF. The CDR3 bases are TGCAGTGCTCTCAGGGGCAATCAGCCCCAGCATTTT.

This clonotype was picked up a small number of times. The V gene is TRBV7-9, the J gene TRBJ2-3, with 7 bases that match TRBD2. CDR1 is SEHNR, CDR2 FQNEAQ, per germline (reference sequence). This CDR3 is 15 amino acids long. V shed 2 bases and J 2 bases; nucleotides not matched to a gene: 4. Here the CDR3 reads CASSLLREDTDTQYF. The CDR3 DNA follows: TGTGCCAGCAGCTTACTACGGGAGGACACAGATACGCAGTATTTT.

This clonotype was detected ten times or more. This rearrangement joins TRBV12-3 or TRBV12-4 to TRBJ1-5; D is undetermined. CDR3 length: 14 amino acids. V was pared by 6 bases and J by 6 bases, with 15 bases between. The CDR3 loop is CASSFSGGGQPQHF. In DNA, the CDR3 is TGTGCCAGCAGCTTTTCGGGAGGAGGTCAGCCCCAGCATTTT.

This clonotype occurred a few times. J is TRBJ2-1 and V is TRBV24-1, with 9 bases lining up with TRBD1. Germline V gene sequence: CDR1 KGHDR, CDR2 SFDVKD. The length of the CDR3 is 16 residues. The trim removed 4 bases at V and 4 bases at J, leaving 7 bases unmatched. In nucleotides, the CDR3 is TGTGCCACCAGTGAACCCGGGACAGGGCCTTACAATGAGCAGTTCTTC. It translates to CATSEPGTGPYNEQFF.

A few counts support this clonotype. The chain joins TRBV5-1 to TRBJ2-2; TRBD1 aligns across 9 bases. The CDR3 extends over 16 amino acids. Germline assignment: CDR1 SGHRS and CDR2 YFSETQ. V shed 1 base, J shed 3 bases, and the junction held 4 bases outside the gene matches. CDR3 nucleotides: TGCGCCAGCAGCTTGTATACAGGGGGCGACACCGGGGAGCTGTTTTTT. Residues: CASSLYTGGDTGELFF. Variable domain in full (rest from reference TRBV5-1 and TRBJ2-2): KAGVTQTPRYLIKTRGQQVTLSCSPISGHRSVSWYQQTPGQGLQFLFEYFSETQRNKGNFPGRFSGRQFSNSRSEMNVSTLELGDSALYLCASSLYTGGDTGELFFGEGSRLTVL.

The table lists this clonotype with a few counts. The chain links TRBV29-1 to TRBJ1-2; D gene unclear. The CDR3 extends over 12 amino acids. Germline values: CDR1 SQVTM, CDR2 ANQGSEA. The germline V and J ends were trimmed by 4 bases and 2 bases, with 8 bases remaining between them. The DNA for the CDR3 is TGCAGCGTTGGAACAAACAACTATGGCTACACCTTC. Amino acid sequence: CSVGTNNYGYTF.

This clonotype was seen a few times. The rearrangement joins TRBV18 to TRBJ2-5, with 7 bases aligning to TRBD1. V was clipped by 4 bases and J by 0 bases; unmatched bases: 5. Germline CDR1 is KGHSH and CDR2 is LQKENI. CDR3 size: 15 residues. The CDR3 DNA is TGTGCCAGCTCACGGGACAGCCAGTACCAAGAGACCCAGTACTTC. Its translation: CASSRDSQYQETQYF.

This clonotype came up many times. The rearrangement links TRBV5-1 to TRBJ1-2, with D possibly being TRBD1 (5 bases). V gave up 4 bases and J gave up 4 bases, with 8 bases separating them. The CDR3 runs to 12 residues. CDR1 and CDR2 from the germline V gene are SGHRS and YFSETQ. The CDR3 DNA reads TGCGCCAGCAGCCGGGACTTCTATGGCTACACCTTC. Its protein product is CASSRDFYGYTF.

This clonotype has at least ten counts. The CDR3 sequence: CASSPHGEGSGANVLTF. The CDR3 DNA follows: TGTGCCAGCAGCCCCCACGGGGAGGGAAGTGGGGCCAACGTCCTGACTTTC. The chain uses TRBV9 and TRBJ2-6; 7 nucleotides match TRBD2. Germline CDR1 reads SGDLS; CDR2 reads YYNGEE. CDR3 length equals 17 residues. V trimming: 4 bases; J trimming: 3 bases; junction bases outside the gene matches: 10.

This clonotype was observed at least ten times. The chain links TRBV20-1 to TRBJ1-2; 9 bases align to TRBD1. Germline CDR1 is DFQATT and CDR2 is SNEGSKA (reference sequence). V dropped 3 bases and J dropped 8; count of bases not matched to a gene: 10. The CDR3 extends over 14 amino acids. CDR3 in amino acids: CSASPGQGFLGYTF. In nucleotides, the CDR3 is TGCAGTGCTAGCCCGGGACAGGGTTTTCTAGGCTACACCTTC.

V and J are TRBV6-1 and TRBJ1-6; the D gene is possibly TRBD1 (5 bases). The V and J ends lost 6 bases and 5 bases respectively, with 11 bases between them. The germline V gene has CDR1 MNHNS and CDR2 SASEGT. The CDR3 is made up of 14 amino acids. Here the CDR3 DNA reads TGTGCCAGCAGCGTCGACAGAGATAATTCACCCCTCCACTTT. Translated: CASSVDRDNSPLHF.

This chain uses TRBV5-1 with TRBJ1-2, with D hard to call. This CDR3 comprises 15 residues. Germline V lookup: CDR1 SGHRS, CDR2 YFSETQ. Trimming shortened V by 0 bases and J by 4 bases, and 13 bases separated the two germline ends. The CDR3 DNA sequence: TGCGCCAGCAGCTTGGACAGCGGCCAGTTCTATGGCTACACCTTC. It yields the protein CASSLDSGQFYGYTF.

This rearrangement joins TRBV14 to TRBJ2-3, with D perhaps matching TRBD1 or TRBD2 (7 bases each). The germline V and J ends were trimmed by 4 bases and 5 bases, with 10 bases remaining between them. This CDR3 has 13 residues. CDR1 and CDR2 from the germline V gene are SGHDN and FVKESK. CDR3: CASSLRGGDTQYF. CDR3 nucleotides: TGTGCCAGCAGCCTCAGGGGGGGAGATACGCAGTATTTT.

The sample holds a few counts of this clonotype. J is TRBJ2-3 and V is TRBV3-1; 7 bases map to TRBD2. The trim removed 5 bases at V and 3 bases at J, leaving 11 bases unmatched. Germline-derived CDR1 and CDR2 are LGHDT and YNNKEL (reference sequence). This CDR3 spans 16 amino acids. This CDR3 reads CASSAWGAGRTDTQYF. CDR3 nucleotide sequence: TGTGCCAGCAGCGCCTGGGGCGCCGGGAGGACAGATACGCAGTATTTT.

This clonotype was recorded many times. The chain uses TRBV7-2 and TRBJ1-6, with unresolved D. V gave up 1 base and J gave up 14 bases, with 9 bases separating them. The V gene's germline CDR1 is SGHTA and CDR2 FQGNSA. CDR3 size: 12 residues. CDR3 in amino acids: CASSLDMLALHF. The CDR3 coding sequence is TGTGCCAGCAGCTTAGACATGTTGGCCCTCCACTTT.

There are many counts of this clonotype. The V call is TRBV4-2, the J call TRBJ2-1; 8 bases line up with TRBD2. The V gene end was trimmed by 3 bases and the J gene end by 4 bases; junction bases not matched to a gene: 5. The germline V gene encodes CDR1 LGHNA and CDR2 YNFKEQ. The CDR3 is 15 amino acids. The CDR3 DNA follows: TGTGCCAGCAGCCATTCGGGGGGGTTATACAATGAGCAGTTCTTC. Encoded protein: CASSHSGGLYNEQFF.

This chain connects TRBV12-3 or TRBV12-4 to TRBJ1-1; no definite D call. The CDR3 has 13 amino acids. With 8 bases removed from V and 3 bases from J, the gap between germline ends came to 13 bases. The CDR3 DNA is TGTGCCAGCTCCCCTTACCGGGACACTGAAGCTTTCTTT. Translation: CASSPYRDTEAFF.

The chain's CDR3 is CASSPRGTSTDTQYF. In DNA, the CDR3 is TGTGCCAGCAGTCCCCGGGGAACGAGCACAGATACGCAGTATTTT. The chain joins TRBV12-3 or TRBV12-4 to TRBJ2-3; TRBD2 is a possible D gene (5 bases). Trimming took off 5 bases at V and 0 bases at J, with 12 bases between the two ends. CDR3 length: 15 residues.

The chain couples TRBV12-3 or TRBV12-4 to TRBJ2-7; D is undetermined. V lost 6 bases and J 6 bases, leaving 9 bases between the germline ends. The CDR3 loop spans 11 amino acids. The CDR3 DNA sequence: TGTGCCAGCAGCGGCCGCCTCGAGCAGTACTTC. Translation gives CASSGRLEQYF.

Ten or more counts support this clonotype. The CDR3 reads CASGPSQAHYGYTF. CDR3 coding DNA: TGTGCCAGCGGCCCAAGTCAGGCACACTATGGCTACACCTTC. The rearrangement uses TRBV7-9 and TRBJ1-2; D remains unclear. This CDR3 comprises 14 residues. Germline CDR1 is SEHNR and CDR2 is FQNEAQ (reference sequence). The V and J ends lost 8 bases and 3 bases respectively, with 16 bases between them.

This clonotype appeared many times. The gene calls are TRBV5-6 and TRBJ2-2; D uncertain. CDR1 and CDR2 from the germline V gene are SGHDT and YYEEEE. V dropped 0 bases and J dropped 7 bases, with 13 bases sitting between them. The CDR3 consists of 15 residues. In nucleotides, the CDR3 is TGTGCCAGCAGCTTGGCAAGGGCTCCATTCGGGGAGCTGTTTTTT. Translated: CASSLARAPFGELFF.

This clonotype was seen at least ten times. The rearrangement uses TRBV12-3 or TRBV12-4 and TRBJ2-3; 8 nucleotides align to TRBD2. The CDR3 extends over 14 amino acids. V trimming: 10 bases; J trimming: 4 bases; junction bases outside the gene matches: 10. CDR3 protein: CAISTSVLADTQYF. CDR3 nucleotide sequence: TGTGCCATCTCGACTAGCGTGTTAGCAGATACGCAGTATTTT.